The TCR beta chain described here comes from a study of T cells after yellow fever vaccination. From the 5' RACE reads, TCRdb called clonotypes with MiXCR, one entry per CDR3 protein. The sample lists 350,000 to 450,000 distinct CDR3 sequences, roughly 20% occurring once. The source of this sequence is a man aged 18-30 years who received the YFV17D yellow fever vaccine. The source material was PBMCs, sampled before the yellow fever booster vaccination.

The CDR3 protein is CASSPGGASGGTSDTQYF. As DNA, the CDR3 is TGCGCCAGCAGCCCGGGAGGCGCTAGCGGGGGAACGTCAGATACGCAGTATTTT. The V call is TRBV5-1, the J call TRBJ2-3, with TRBD2 matching over 10 bases. CDR3 length equals 18 residues. Losses at the gene ends were 4 bases for V and 4 bases for J; bases not matched to a gene: 15. The germline gives CDR1 SGHRS, CDR2 YFSETQ.